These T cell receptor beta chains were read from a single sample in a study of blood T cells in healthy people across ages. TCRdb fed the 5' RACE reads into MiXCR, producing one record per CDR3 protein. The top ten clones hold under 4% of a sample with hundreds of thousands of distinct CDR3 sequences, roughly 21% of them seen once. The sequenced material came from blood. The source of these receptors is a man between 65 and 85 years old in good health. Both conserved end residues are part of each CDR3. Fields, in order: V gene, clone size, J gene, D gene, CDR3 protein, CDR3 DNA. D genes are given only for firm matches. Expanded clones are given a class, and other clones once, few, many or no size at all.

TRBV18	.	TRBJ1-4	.	CASSPRQENNEKLFF	TGTGCCAGCTCACCACGGCAGGAGAACAATGAAAAACTGTTTTTT
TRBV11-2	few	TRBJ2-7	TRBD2	CASSLELGTSGSYEQYF	TGTGCCAGCAGCTTAGAGTTGGGGACTAGCGGCTCCTACGAGCAGTACTTC
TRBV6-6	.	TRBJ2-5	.	CASSYTGPQETQYF	TGTGCCAGCAGTTATACAGGCCCGCAAGAGACCCAGTACTTC
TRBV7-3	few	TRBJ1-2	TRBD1	CASSRTGTGKGYTF	TGTGCCAGCAGCCGCACCGGGACAGGGAAAGGCTACACCTTC
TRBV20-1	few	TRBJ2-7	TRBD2	CSARDGASGRNEQYF	TGCAGTGCTAGAGATGGGGCTAGCGGGAGGAACGAGCAGTACTTC
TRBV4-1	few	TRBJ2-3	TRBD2	CASSQLPTSGRARVTDTQYF	TGCGCCAGCAGCCAACTCCCAACTAGCGGGAGGGCCAGGGTTACAGATACGCAGTATTTT
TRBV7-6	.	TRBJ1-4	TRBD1	CASSFKGQSGEKLFF	TGTGCCAGCAGCTTTAAGGGACAGTCGGGTGAAAAACTGTTTTTT
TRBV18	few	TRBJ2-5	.	CASSPGTGSQEIQYF	TGTGCCAGCTCACCAGGGACGGGCAGTCAAGAGATCCAGTACTTC
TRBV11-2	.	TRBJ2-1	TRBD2	CASSLVSGSHYNEQFF	TGTGCCAGCAGCTTAGTGAGCGGGAGTCACTACAATGAGCAGTTCTTC
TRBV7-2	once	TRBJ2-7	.	CASSRLGHQSSYEQYF	TGTGCCAGCAGCCGCCTGGGACATCAGAGCTCCTACGAGCAGTACTTC
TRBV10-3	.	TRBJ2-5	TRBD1	CAIVGQGLVETQYF	TGTGCCATCGTAGGACAGGGCTTGGTAGAGACCCAGTACTTC
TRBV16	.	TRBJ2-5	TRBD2	CASTPATSDQETQYF	TGTGCCAGCACACCTGCGACTAGCGACCAAGAGACCCAGTACTTC
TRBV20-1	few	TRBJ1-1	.	CSAKFGGNTEAFF	TGCAGTGCCAAGTTTGGGGGAAACACTGAAGCTTTCTTT
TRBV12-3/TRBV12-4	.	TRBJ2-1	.	CASSSGRPNEQFF	TGTGCCAGCAGTTCGGGCAGGCCTAATGAGCAGTTCTTC
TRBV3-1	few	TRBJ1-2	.	CASSGRGVSYGYTF	TGTGCCAGCAGCGGACGAGGTGTCTCCTATGGCTACACCTTC
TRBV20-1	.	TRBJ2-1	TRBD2	CSAKTSGVGNEQFF	TGCAGTGCTAAAACTAGCGGGGTGGGCAATGAGCAGTTCTTC